One and the same sample provided the 9 T cell receptor beta chains below, sequenced in a study of blood T cell repertoires in COVID-19 (TCRdb year 2020). Libraries were constructed by the immunoSEQ multiplex PCR assay. Drawn from immuneACCESS, this table holds only the in-frame rearrangements with V and J called that TCRdb kept. Clones are partly lost; checked studies trace under half to an unresolved V gene and leave the rest unexplained. In this sample the table shows about 92,000 clones, 75% to 90% of which occur a single time. Together, the top ten hold roughly 15% of the sample. The specimen sequenced was peripheral blood. The receptors derive from a woman of 80 years or more with active or convalescent COVID-19.

J is TRBJ2-3 and V is TRBV4-3; TRBD1 matches 10 bases. CDR1 LGHNA and CDR2 YSLEER come from the germline V gene. V lost 1 base, J lost 6 bases, and 7 bases stayed unmatched. CDR3 size: 16 residues. The chain's CDR3 is CASSQGQGAVRDTQYF. The CDR3, as DNA: TGCGCCAGCAGCCAAGGACAGGGGGCGGTAAGGGATACGCAGTATTTT.

This rearrangement joins TRBV4-1 to TRBJ2-6; weak D call: TRBD2 (5 bases). CDR1 and CDR2 from the germline V gene are MGHRA and YSYEKL. The V and J ends lost 8 bases and 0 bases respectively, with 5 bases between them. The CDR3 consists of 13 residues. The CDR3 DNA follows: TGCGCCAGCGGGAGCTCTGGGGCCAACGTCCTGACTTTC. Translating it yields CASGSSGANVLTF.

This clone has just a few counts. The genes are TRBV2 and TRBJ1-1; D call uncertain. Trimming stripped 6 bases from V and 6 bases from J, with 11 bases between. CDR3 length: 12 amino acids. Looked up from germline, CDR1 is SNHLY and CDR2 is FYNNEI. CDR3 residues: CASRPLVAEAFF. CDR3 DNA sequence: TGTGCCAGCAGGCCATTGGTAGCTGAAGCTTTCTTT.

The chain carries TRBV12-5 and TRBJ1-1; 7 bases are a match to TRBD1. CDR1 and CDR2 from the germline V gene are LGHNT and FRNRAP. Germline trimming cut 6 bases from V and 5 bases from J; bases unmatched to any gene: 9. There are 14 residues in the CDR3. The CDR3, as DNA: TGTGCTAGTGGACCACAGGGGAGTGGTACTGAAGCTTTCTTT. Translated, it gives CASGPQGSGTEAFF.

The chain combines TRBV11-2 with TRBJ2-7; perhaps TRBD2 as D (5 bases). Trimming pared 5 bases from V and 0 bases from J, leaving 11 bases between. This CDR3 is 14 amino acids long. CDR1 SGHAT and CDR2 FQNNGV come from the germline V gene. The DNA of the CDR3 is TGTGCCAGCAGCGTCGCCGACTACTCCTACGAGCAGTACTTC. It specifies CASSVADYSYEQYF.

The chain couples TRBV19 to TRBJ2-6; 12 bases fit TRBD1. The CDR3 is made up of 19 amino acids. Germline V gene sequence: CDR1 LNHDA, CDR2 SQIVND (reference sequence). J was trimmed by 2 bases and V by 8 bases; bases with no gene match: 13. The CDR3 protein is CASCLPPGTGGAGANVLTF. CDR3 bases: TGTGCCAGTTGCCTCCCTCCCGGGACAGGGGGCGCTGGGGCCAACGTCCTGACTTTC.

The CDR3 loop is CASSELSAGLAPNEQFF. The CDR3 bases are TGTGCCAGCAGTGAACTAAGTGCGGGACTAGCACCCAATGAGCAGTTCTTC. The J gene is TRBJ2-1, the V gene TRBV6-1; TRBD2 matches at 9 bases. The germline gives CDR1 MNHNS, CDR2 SASEGT. With V trimmed by 2 bases and J by 6 bases, 11 bases remained unmatched. The CDR3 has 17 residues.

The chain links TRBV7-8 to TRBJ1-6; D possibly corresponds to TRBD1 (6 bases). Germline lookup yields CDR1 SGHVS and CDR2 FQNEAQ. V was pared by 2 bases and J by 6 bases, with 14 bases between. CDR3 length: 16 residues. Here the CDR3 reads CASSLRRDNRNSPLHF. The CDR3 DNA follows: TGTGCCAGCAGCTTACGAAGGGACAATCGTAATTCACCCCTCCACTTT.

The V gene is TRBV9, the J gene TRBJ1-2, with 9 bases matching TRBD1. Trimming removed 2 bases from V and 4 bases from J; junction bases left unmatched: 6. The V gene's germline CDR1 is SGDLS and CDR2 YYNGEE. This CDR3 spans 15 amino acids. The CDR3 region has the DNA TGTGCCAGCAGCGTCCAAACAGGGGGCAGCTATGGCTACACCTTC. Protein: CASSVQTGGSYGYTF. The whole variable domain, remainder taken from reference TRBV9 and TRBJ1-2, is DSGVTQTPKHLITATGQRVTLRCSPRSGDLSVYWYQQSLDQGLQFLIQYYNGEERAKGNILERFSAQQFPDLHSELNLSSLELGDSALYFCASSVQTGGSYGYTFGSGTRLTVV.